The clone carrying this T cell receptor beta chain has just a few counts. Its target is unknown. The data derive from a study of T-cell memory formation after mild COVID-19. MiXCR, applied by TCRdb to the 5' RACE reads, yields one record per CDR3 protein. Among about 130,000 distinct CDR3 sequences listed, more than 15% were seen once. The CDR3 has 16 amino acids. Germline trimming cut 2 bases from V and 6 bases from J; bases unmatched to any gene: 8. CDR1 SGHDN and CDR2 FVKESK come from the germline V gene. Study results and caveats: Pre-infection memory already had some responding clones, implying cross-reactive memory joined. Unconfirmed was the SARS-CoV-2 specificity of second-wave clones that peaked on day 37.

This clonotype was obtained from a young man who had mild COVID-19 (a few samples of this study predate the infection). Cell type and time point are not known. Sequenced sample: PBMCs or a T cell subset sorted from them (not recorded which). J is TRBJ2-2 and V is TRBV14; 8 bases line up with TRBD2. The DNA for the CDR3 is TGTGCCAGCAGCCAAATGGCGGGGGGACTCGCCGGGGAGCTGTTTTTT. The encoded protein is CASSQMAGGLAGELFF.